This TCR beta chain derives from a study of graft-versus-host responses after intestinal transplantation. Across the whole study: For two to three years after anti-thymocyte globulin induction, all recipients took tacrolimus and steroids.

Co-plating was performed using 200,000 CFSE-labeled responder cells and 200,000 irradiated, violet-dye-labeled stimulator cells. After the reaction, proliferating CFSE-low CD3+CD4+ and CD3+CD8+ responders were sorted. Libraries were prepared by immunoSEQ multiplex PCR; TCRdb keeps only in-frame clonotypes and omits some of them. The table shows roughly 13,000 clones, with roughly two fifths occurring only once. This TCR came from a human patient who received an intestinal transplant. The sequences come from alloreactive CD8+ T cells from a mixed lymphocyte reaction culture, collected before intestinal transplant. The subset denotes: CFSE-low proliferating T cells sorted from roughly six-day pre-transplant mixed lymphocyte reaction (GvH or HvG direction).

The CDR3 coding sequence is TGCAGCGTTGACGCGGACTACCCCTACGAGCAGTACTTC. It is translated as CSVDADYPYEQYF. The chain carries TRBV29-1 and TRBJ2-7; D perhaps matches TRBD2 (6 bases). Germline V gives CDR1 SQVTM, CDR2 ANQGSEA. The CDR3 has 13 residues. V lost 3 bases, J lost 2 bases, and 11 bases lay in between.